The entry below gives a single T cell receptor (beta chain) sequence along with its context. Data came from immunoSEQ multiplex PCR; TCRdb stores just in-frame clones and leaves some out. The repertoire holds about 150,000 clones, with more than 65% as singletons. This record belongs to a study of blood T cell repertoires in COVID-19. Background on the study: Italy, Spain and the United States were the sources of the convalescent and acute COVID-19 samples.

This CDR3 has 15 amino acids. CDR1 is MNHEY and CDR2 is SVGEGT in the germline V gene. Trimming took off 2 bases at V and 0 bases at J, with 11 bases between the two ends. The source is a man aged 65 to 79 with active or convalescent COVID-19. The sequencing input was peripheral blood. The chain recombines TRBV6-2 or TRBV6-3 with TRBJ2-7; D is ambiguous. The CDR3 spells CASSYTERSSYEQYF. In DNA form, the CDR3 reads TGTGCCAGCAGTTACACGGAAAGGAGCTCCTACGAGCAGTACTTC.